The present T cell receptor beta chain was sequenced within a study of T cell clones after liver transplantation. Clones were read by immunoSEQ multiplex PCR, and TCRdb kept only the in-frame ones, dropping some. Of around 18,000 clones listed, around 87% are singletons. CDR1 is MNHEY, CDR2 SMNVEV, per germline (reference sequence). V gave up 7 bases and J gave up 0 bases; unmatched junction bases: 3. This CDR3 is 13 amino acids long. This chain links TRBV27 with TRBJ2-7; 7 bases are shared with TRBD2. The sample in question was CD8+ T cells from blood, obtained approximately 3.5 years after liver transplant. This TCR derives from a human patient who received a liver transplant. Some T cells may be supplied by the graft donor. The CDR3 spells CASKGGGSYEQYF. The CDR3 DNA sequence: TGTGCCAGCAAAGGCGGGGGCTCCTACGAGCAGTACTTC.